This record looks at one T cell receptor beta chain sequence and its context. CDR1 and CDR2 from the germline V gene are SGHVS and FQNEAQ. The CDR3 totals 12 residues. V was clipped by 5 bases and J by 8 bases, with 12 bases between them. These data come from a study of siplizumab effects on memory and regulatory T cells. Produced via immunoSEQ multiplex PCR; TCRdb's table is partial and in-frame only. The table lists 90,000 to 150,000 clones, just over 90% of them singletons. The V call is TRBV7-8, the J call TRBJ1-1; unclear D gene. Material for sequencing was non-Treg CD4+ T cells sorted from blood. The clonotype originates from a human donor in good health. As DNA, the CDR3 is TGTGCCAGCAGCACACAGAGTGAGGAAGCTTTCTTT. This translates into CASSTQSEEAFF.